The present TCR beta chain was sequenced within a study of CD8+CD57+ T cells in acquired aplastic anemia. Across the whole study: CD4+ and CD8+ cells, once sorted, gave DNA averaging about 3 ug.

The sequenced patients had an expansion of CD8+CD57+ cells seen by flow cytometry. It was genomic DNA that served as the template for profiling TCR beta VDJ and CDR3. TCRdb re-derived calls from the reads in MiXCR, one entry per CDR3 protein. The table shows 220,000 or so distinct CDR3 sequences, with more than 55% occurring only once. Specimen: sorted CD4+, CD8+, or CD8+CD57+ T cells (not recorded which) from PBMCs. The TCR sequence derives from a human donor with aplastic anemia.

The CDR3 DNA reads as TGTGCCAGCAGCCAAGAGGAGTACTTC. This codes for CASSQEEYF. V gene TRBV7-6 combines with J gene TRBJ2-7; D gene ambiguous. Germline lookup yields CDR1 SGHVS and CDR2 FNYEAQ. This CDR3 has 9 amino acids. Deletions cut 5 bases from V and 11 bases from J, with 7 bases between.